Here is one TCR beta chain with its context. As processed by the authors: Amplification from reference gene primers served as the basis for estimated nucleated cell counts. Only in-frame clones appear in the TCRdb table, and some are missing; sequencing was by immunoSEQ multiplex PCR. V and J calls plus clone size are reproduced from that table; the DNA served to infer D and trimming. The sample shows 100,000 to 150,000 clones, 88% of them seen only once. This record belongs to a study of blood T cell repertoires in COVID-19. The germline V and J ends were trimmed by 0 bases and 10 bases, with 16 bases remaining between them. Germline CDR1 and CDR2: SGHTA and FQGNSA. The CDR3 length is 15 residues.

The chain uses TRBV7-2 and TRBJ2-1, with a weak D call TRBD2 (7 bases). This clonotype originated in a man aged 45-60 years with acute or convalescent COVID-19. Sequencing was carried out using peripheral blood. The CDR3 here is CASSLAGGGYQEQFF. In DNA, the CDR3 is TGTGCCAGCAGCTTAGCGGGAGGGGGGTATCAGGAGCAGTTCTTC. Combining the CDR3 with reference TRBV7-2 and TRBJ2-1 gives the whole variable domain GAGVSQSPSNKVTEKGKDVELRCDPISGHTALYWYRQSLGQGLEFLIYFQGNSAPDKSGLPSDRFSAERTGGSVSTLTIQRTQQEDSAVYLCASSLAGGGYQEQFFGPGTRLTVL.